These 17 T cell receptor beta chains were sequenced from one sample in a study of blood T cell repertoires in COVID-19 (dated by TCRdb to 2019 to 2021). Libraries were made using the immunoSEQ multiplex PCR assay. TCRdb re-hosts the immuneACCESS table, in-frame sequences only. Its copies lack some clones; in the studies checked, an unresolved V gene accounts for under half of them, and the cause for the rest is not known. This sample has roughly 61,000 clones in its table, and about 73% of those were observed once. Of the sample, 11% to 15% falls within the top ten clones. The sample comprised peripheral blood. These receptors were collected from a woman aged 70 to 79 with acute or convalescent COVID-19.

The V call is TRBV7-8, the J call TRBJ1-2; 8 bases fit TRBD1. The CDR3 is 16 residues long. Trimming at V came to 3 bases and at J to 2 bases, leaving 8 bases not matched to a gene. Germline assignment: CDR1 SGHVS and CDR2 FQNEAQ. The CDR3 DNA reads TGTGCCAGCAGCTTGAACCGGGGACAGGCCAACTATGGCTACACCTTC. Amino acid sequence: CASSLNRGQANYGYTF.

The count of this clone is one. The chain carries TRBV5-1 and TRBJ1-3; D perhaps matches TRBD1 (6 bases). The germline gives CDR1 SGHRS, CDR2 YFSETQ. V was trimmed by 1 base and J by 2 bases, leaving 13 bases between them. This CDR3 region has 16 residues. CDR3 sequence: CASSLYSPGAGNTIYF. CDR3 bases: TGCGCCAGCAGCTTGTATTCCCCAGGGGCTGGAAACACCATATATTTT.

This CDR3 is CASSLDSGTVQPQHF. CDR3 bases: TGTGCCAGCAGCTTGGACTCTGGGACAGTTCAGCCCCAGCATTTT. J is TRBJ1-5 and V is TRBV5-8, with TRBD1 matching 7 bases. V shed 0 bases, J shed 6 bases, and the junction held 6 bases outside the gene matches. CDR3 length: 15 amino acids. Germline lookup yields CDR1 SGHTS and CDR2 YDEGEE.

V gene TRBV7-2 combines with J gene TRBJ2-3; 8 bases match TRBD1. The CDR3 runs 16 residues. The germline gives CDR1 SGHTA, CDR2 FQGNSA. Trimming at V came to 5 bases and at J to 5 bases, leaving 12 bases not matched to a gene. CDR3 amino acids: CASSGGGQVTKDTQYF. CDR3 bases: TGTGCCAGCAGCGGAGGGGGACAGGTAACGAAAGATACGCAGTATTTT.

The chain recombines TRBV30 with TRBJ1-2; a possible D gene is TRBD1 (5 bases). The CDR3 totals 13 residues. Trimming left V 0 bases short and J 6 bases short, with 11 bases between. Germline V gene sequence: CDR1 GTSNPN, CDR2 SVGIG (reference sequence). As DNA, the CDR3 is TGTGCCTGGAGTGTACAGGTTAGCCATGGCTACACCTTC. Protein product: CAWSVQVSHGYTF.

The chain combines TRBV10-3 with TRBJ1-5, with D uncertain. Trimming took off 6 bases at V and 5 bases at J, with 11 bases between the two ends. There are 13 residues in the CDR3. The germline V gene has CDR1 ENHRY and CDR2 SYGVKD. CDR3 protein: CAISPTQDQPQHF. CDR3 nucleotides: TGTGCCATCAGCCCTACCCAAGATCAGCCCCAGCATTTT.

This clone was seen a handful of times. This chain uses TRBV3-1 (or the pseudogene TRBV3-2) with TRBJ2-1; no definite D call. Deletions cut 1 base from V and 7 bases from J, with 5 bases between. The CDR3 has 12 amino acids. Germline V gene sequence: CDR1 LGHDT, CDR2 YNNKEL (reference sequence). CDR3 sequence (DNA): TGTGCCAGCAGCCAAGCGCGAAATGAGCAGTTCTTC. This codes for CASSQARNEQFF.

The J gene is TRBJ1-6, the V gene TRBV3-1 (or the pseudogene TRBV3-2); maybe TRBD1 (6 bases). Trimming cost V 4 bases and J 7 bases, with 11 bases left between them. CDR3 length equals 14 residues. Per the germline V gene, CDR1 is LGHDT and CDR2 is YNNKEL (reference sequence). The CDR3 sequence is CASSPGDRNSPLHF. CDR3 bases: TGTGCCAGCAGCCCAGGTGACAGGAATTCACCCCTCCACTTT.

This clone was seen a handful of times. At the DNA level, this CDR3 is encoded by other sequences in the same sample as well. This sequence joins TRBV9 and TRBJ1-5; TRBD1 might be the D (5 bases). Trimming removed 0 bases at V and 2 bases at J, with 9 bases between. This CDR3 is built from 15 residues. From germline, CDR1 is SGDLS and CDR2 YYNGEE. CDR3 loop: CASSVGVGGNQPQHF. In DNA, the CDR3 is TGTGCCAGCAGCGTAGGGGTAGGGGGCAATCAGCCCCAGCATTTT.

The V and J genes are TRBV28 and TRBJ1-1, with D possibly TRBD1 on 6 matching bases. V lost 8 bases, J lost 4 bases, and 17 bases lay in between. The CDR3 is made up of 14 amino acids. The germline V gene has CDR1 MDHEN and CDR2 SYDVKM. This chain's CDR3 is CASARNRVTTEAFF. The CDR3 nucleotides read TGTGCCAGCGCCCGTAACAGGGTTACCACTGAAGCTTTCTTT.

The chain combines TRBV7-8 with TRBJ1-2; D unclear. Per the germline V gene, CDR1 is SGHVS and CDR2 is FQNEAQ. The V end lost 1 base, the J end lost 3 bases, and 12 bases lay between the germline ends. This CDR3 is built from 15 residues. The CDR3 DNA is TGTGCCAGCAGCTTAGGGAGGGCGCAAGACTATGGCTACACCTTC. Protein product: CASSLGRAQDYGYTF.

The chain uses TRBV6-5 and TRBJ1-5, with D perhaps matching TRBD1 (6 bases). V lost 2 bases, J lost 0 bases, and 8 bases lay in between. This CDR3 is built from 15 residues. Per germline, CDR1 MNHEY and CDR2 SVGAGI. The CDR3 loop reads CASSYGGASNQPQHF. CDR3 nucleotides: TGTGCCAGCAGTTACGGGGGGGCTAGCAATCAGCCCCAGCATTTT.

This clone was observed a single time. The chain employs TRBV6-5 and TRBJ2-1; 7 positions match TRBD2. The germline V gene encodes CDR1 MNHEY and CDR2 SVGAGI. V lost 6 bases and J lost 6; bases outside the gene matches: 11. The CDR3 totals 15 residues. The CDR3 loop is CASSRQGRVGNEQFF. The CDR3 DNA sequence: TGTGCCAGCAGCCGACAAGGGAGGGTAGGCAATGAGCAGTTCTTC.

CDR3 sequence reads: CASSEYRNTGELFF. For the CDR3, the DNA is TGTGCCAGCAGTGAATACAGGAACACCGGGGAGCTGTTTTTT. The V gene is TRBV2, the J gene TRBJ2-2; D unresolved. V dropped 2 bases and J dropped 1 base, with 5 bases sitting between them. This CDR3 has 14 residues. The germline V gene has CDR1 SNHLY and CDR2 FYNNEI.

The V gene is TRBV24-1, the J gene TRBJ1-5; weak D call: TRBD1 (5 bases). From germline, CDR1 is KGHDR and CDR2 SFDVKD. V lost 3 bases and J 6 bases, leaving 11 bases between the germline ends. The CDR3 length is 14 residues. The CDR3 region is CATSDVGEGQPQHF. CDR3 in DNA: TGTGCCACCAGTGATGTGGGGGAGGGTCAGCCCCAGCATTTT.

The rearrangement links TRBV29-1 to TRBJ2-3; 7 nucleotides align to TRBD2. CDR1 and CDR2 from the germline V gene are SQVTM and ANQGSEA. The CDR3 consists of 14 residues. The ends lost 4 bases at V and 1 base at J; junction bases unmatched: 5. As DNA, the CDR3 is TGCAGCGTTGGTAAAGCGGGACGCACAGATACGCAGTATTTT. Translating gives CSVGKAGRTDTQYF.

The chain uses TRBV21-1 and TRBJ2-5; the DNA was not compared with TRBD1, the D call given in the table. TRBV21-1 is marked as a pseudogene. The CDR3 runs to 14 residues. Written as DNA, the CDR3 is TGTGCCAGCAGCCCCCGGACAGGGGGGGAGACCCAGTACTTC. Encoded protein: CASSPRTGGETQYF.